A single sample gave rise to the 24 T cell receptor beta chains below, sequenced in a study of T cells after yellow fever vaccination (dated by TCRdb to the late 2010s). Taken with the paper, the label for treatment or condition translates to: live attenuated yellow fever vaccine strain. The library was prepared using 5' RACE. The run used an Illumina HiSeq 2500. TCRdb reprocessed the public reads (quality trimming at Q25 with fastp, clone calling with MiXCR) and kept in-frame beta chains. Every entry covers one CDR3 protein and lists the most common genes and DNA from its rows. The sample table holds about 58,000 distinct CDR3 sequences, of which more than 5.5% were seen once. The ten largest make up about 40% of the sample. Here the sequenced sample was CD8+ T cells sorted from PBMCs, taken on the day of the first yellow fever vaccination. The receptors were gathered from a young man who received the YFV17D yellow fever vaccine.

V usage is TRBV29-1 and J usage is TRBJ1-1; a weak D match, TRBD1 (6 bases). The CDR3 is 13 amino acids. The germline V and J ends were trimmed by 5 bases and 5 bases, with 15 bases remaining between them. Germline loops: CDR1 SQVTM, CDR2 ANQGSEA. The CDR3 reads CSVLGGRGTEAFF. The CDR3 coding sequence is TGCAGCGTTCTTGGGGGCAGAGGAACTGAAGCTTTCTTT.

This clonotype was counted a few times. The V and J genes are TRBV20-1 and TRBJ1-3; unclear D gene. V lost 2 bases and J 0 bases, leaving 8 bases between the germline ends. Germline V gene sequence: CDR1 DFQATT, CDR2 SNEGSKA (reference sequence). CDR3 length equals 14 residues. The CDR3 region is CSARKLGSGNTIYF. The CDR3 nucleotides are TGCAGTGCTAGAAAACTAGGCTCTGGAAACACCATATATTTT.

This clonotype was detected ten times or more. This chain joins TRBV6-2 or TRBV6-3 and TRBJ2-2; D might be TRBD1 or TRBD2, each matching 5 bases. The length of the CDR3 is 17 residues. V was pared by 5 bases and J by 6 bases, with 22 bases between. Germline values: CDR1 MNHEY, CDR2 SVGEGT. The CDR3 coding sequence is TGTGCCAGCAGTACCCTGGGCCGGGACGCAGGTTCCGGGGAGCTGTTTTTT. This translates into CASSTLGRDAGSGELFF.

This clonotype occurred many times. The chain combines TRBV11-2 with TRBJ2-3, with TRBD1 as a possible D gene (6 bases). V lost 2 bases and J lost 0, with 12 bases in between. From germline, CDR1 is SGHAT and CDR2 FQNNGV. CDR3 length equals 16 residues. The CDR3 DNA reads as TGTGCCAGCAGCTTATTGACAGGACTTAGCACAGATACGCAGTATTTT. It specifies CASSLLTGLSTDTQYF.

This clonotype was observed a handful of times. This sequence joins TRBV4-2 and TRBJ1-1; D is ambiguous. CDR3 length: 12 residues. In germline, CDR1 is LGHNA, CDR2 YNFKEQ. Trimming took off 1 base at V and 12 bases at J, with 12 bases between the two ends. The CDR3 bases are TGTGCCAGCAGCCAAGGGACGTTGGGTTCTTTCTTT. It is translated as CASSQGTLGSFF.

The CDR3 here is CASSNSGTGGDGYTF. The CDR3 nucleotides read TGTGCCAGCAGCAACTCCGGGACAGGGGGCGATGGCTACACCTTC. The rearrangement uses TRBV7-9 and TRBJ1-2; 12 bases agree with TRBD1. This CDR3 has 15 residues. J was trimmed by 6 bases and V by 5 bases; bases with no gene match: 7. Per germline, CDR1 SEHNR and CDR2 FQNEAQ (reference sequence).

The chain uses TRBV29-1 and TRBJ2-7; the D gene is possibly TRBD2 (6 bases). This CDR3 comprises 14 residues. V shed 5 bases and J shed 0 bases, with 14 bases lying between them. The germline V gene has CDR1 SQVTM and CDR2 ANQGSEA. For the CDR3, the DNA is TGCAGCGTTTCCCTCTCGGGGGTCTCCTACGAGCAGTACTTC. Its translation: CSVSLSGVSYEQYF.

Concerning this clonotype itself: Possible read error: a much larger clone is one base away. The rearrangement uses TRBV2 and TRBJ2-3, with TRBD2 matching 9 bases. CDR3 length: 15 residues. V lost 6 bases to trimming and J lost 2 bases; unmatched junction nucleotides: 6. Germline CDR1 SNHLY, CDR2 FYNNEI. DNA for the CDR3: TGTGCCAGCAGCCGGACTAGCGCGACCACAGATACGCAGTATTTT. Translation gives CASSRTSATTDTQYF.

This clonotype has ten or more counts. This chain uses TRBV7-9 with TRBJ2-3, with D perhaps matching TRBD1 (6 bases). The V end lost 4 bases, the J end lost 4 bases, and 15 bases lay between the germline ends. Per germline, CDR1 SEHNR and CDR2 FQNEAQ (reference sequence). This CDR3 contains 15 residues. The CDR3 is CASSWVADRPDTQYF. DNA for the CDR3: TGTGCCAGCAGCTGGGTCGCGGACAGACCAGATACGCAGTATTTT.

The J gene is TRBJ2-5, the V gene TRBV6-2 or TRBV6-3; TRBD1 aligns across 7 bases. Germline lookup yields CDR1 MNHEY and CDR2 SVGEGT. J lost 2 bases, V lost 6 bases, and 6 bases had no gene match. The CDR3 consists of 14 residues. The CDR3 coding sequence is TGTGCCAGCAGAAATCCGGGACAGCAAGAGACCCAGTACTTC. This encodes CASRNPGQQETQYF.

This chain connects TRBV6-5 to TRBJ2-1, with D tentatively TRBD1 or TRBD2 (5 bases each). Germline lookup yields CDR1 MNHEY and CDR2 SVGAGI. This CDR3 has 16 residues. Trimming removed 0 bases from V and 0 bases from J, with 9 bases in between. This chain's CDR3 is CASSYSGTHSYNEQFF. The CDR3 DNA sequence: TGTGCCAGCAGTTACTCCGGGACGCACTCCTACAATGAGCAGTTCTTC.

This clonotype was recorded at least ten times. The chain joins TRBV29-1 to TRBJ2-5, with 7 bases lining up with TRBD2. The germline V gene has CDR1 SQVTM and CDR2 ANQGSEA. The V gene end was trimmed by 3 bases and the J gene end by 2 bases; junction bases not matched to a gene: 18. The CDR3 covers 18 residues. CDR3 in DNA: TGCAGCGTTGATGGGGTTGGCACCCGAGAGCGGGGTCAAGAGACCCAGTACTTC. It is translated as CSVDGVGTRERGQETQYF.

This clonotype has a handful of counts. The chain joins TRBV6-2 or TRBV6-3 to TRBJ2-1, with a weak D call TRBD2 (6 bases). The V gene lost 2 bases and the J gene lost 6 bases, with 11 bases spanning the gap. The CDR3 has 14 residues. CDR1 is MNHEY, CDR2 SVGEGT, per germline. The CDR3: CASSYMGGSNEQFF. CDR3 bases: TGTGCCAGCAGTTACATGGGGGGAAGCAATGAGCAGTTCTTC.

This clonotype was seen more than once but under ten times. CDR3 amino acids: CASTGSGGYEQYF. The CDR3 nucleotides read TGTGCCAGCACCGGTAGCGGGGGCTACGAGCAGTACTTC. The rearrangement joins TRBV11-2 to TRBJ2-7, with 9 bases that match TRBD2. CDR1 SGHAT and CDR2 FQNNGV come from the germline V gene. The CDR3 totals 13 residues. The junction had 4 bases not matched to a gene; V was cut back by 7 bases and J by 3 bases.

This clonotype was found many times. For the CDR3, the DNA is TGCGCCAGCAGGCCTACAGGGACCTACGAGCAGTACTTC. This codes for CASRPTGTYEQYF. V gene TRBV5-1 combines with J gene TRBJ2-7; possible D gene TRBD1, 6 bases. Deletions cut 5 bases from V and 2 bases from J, with 11 bases between. Looked up from germline, CDR1 is SGHRS and CDR2 is YFSETQ. This CDR3 spans 13 amino acids.

V usage is TRBV5-6 and J usage is TRBJ2-1; 14 bases match TRBD2. This CDR3 comprises 18 residues. Trimming cost V 4 bases and J 4 bases; bases outside gene matches: 10. CDR1 SGHDT and CDR2 YYEEEE come from the germline V gene. For the CDR3, the DNA is TGTGCCAGCAGCGACGGACTAGCGGGGGGCCTACCTTACAATGAGCAGTTCTTC. It is translated as CASSDGLAGGLPYNEQFF.

The genes are TRBV4-1 and TRBJ2-3; D gene uncertain. Germline V CDR1 and CDR2: MGHRA, YSYEKL. The CDR3 length is 17 residues. The ends were cut back, 0 bases at V and 2 bases at J, with 15 bases in the middle. The CDR3 DNA reads TGCGCCAGCAGCCAAGATCTCGACCTTTACTACACAGATACGCAGTATTTT. Translated: CASSQDLDLYYTDTQYF.

This clonotype was picked up a small number of times. This chain links TRBV18 with TRBJ1-2; tentative D call: TRBD1 (5 bases). Germline V gene data show CDR1 as KGHSH and CDR2 as LQKENI. V was shortened by 3 bases and J by 0 bases, with 17 bases between the two germline ends. The CDR3 runs 17 residues. DNA of the CDR3: TGTGCCAGCTCACCCGACCGAAGGGGTGGAACTAACTATGGCTACACCTTC. Protein product: CASSPDRRGGTNYGYTF.

This CDR3 reads CASSQALGQGSGNTIYF. The CDR3, as DNA: TGCGCCAGCAGCCAGGCGTTAGGACAGGGTTCTGGAAACACCATATATTTT. The chain has TRBV4-3 and TRBJ1-3; 8 bases line up with TRBD1. The trim removed 3 bases at V and 1 base at J, leaving 8 bases unmatched. The V gene's germline CDR1 is LGHNA and CDR2 YSLEER. The CDR3 totals 17 residues.

This clonotype was found many times. V is TRBV2 and J is TRBJ2-7; no reliable D call. Trimming took off 3 bases at V and 6 bases at J, with 6 bases between the two ends. This CDR3 is 11 amino acids long. The V gene's germline CDR1 is SNHLY and CDR2 FYNNEI. CDR3 loop: CASSEASEQYF. The CDR3 bases are TGTGCCAGCAGTGAGGCCAGCGAGCAGTACTTC.

This clonotype appeared a few times. The rearrangement uses TRBV29-1 and TRBJ1-1; 8 bases match TRBD1. V was clipped by 3 bases and J by 4 bases; unmatched bases: 10. CDR1 and CDR2 (germline): SQVTM, ANQGSEA. The CDR3 loop spans 15 amino acids. CDR3 bases: TGCAGCGTTGACAGGCAGGGGGCGCCAAGCACTGAAGCTTTCTTT. It yields the protein CSVDRQGAPSTEAFF.

This clonotype has a handful of counts. This rearrangement joins TRBV4-1 to TRBJ2-1; 8 bases are shared with TRBD1. This CDR3 region has 16 residues. V lost 0 bases and J lost 7; bases outside the gene matches: 8. In germline, CDR1 is MGHRA, CDR2 YSYEKL. The chain's CDR3 is CASSQELDRVVNEQFF. In nucleotides, the CDR3 is TGCGCCAGCAGCCAAGAACTGGACAGGGTCGTTAATGAGCAGTTCTTC.

The chain carries TRBV20-1 and TRBJ2-7, with D maybe TRBD2 (5 bases). The CDR3 loop spans 14 amino acids. From germline, CDR1 is DFQATT and CDR2 SNEGSKA (reference sequence). V was cut by 4 bases and J by 1 base, with 14 bases left in between. The CDR3 protein is CSANGVTLSYEQYV. The CDR3 DNA reads TGCAGTGCTAACGGGGTTACGCTTTCCTACGAGCAGTACGTC.

This clonotype has just a few counts. J is TRBJ1-1 and V is TRBV11-2; D remains unclear. CDR3 length: 15 amino acids. CDR1 is SGHAT, CDR2 FQNNGV, per germline. Trimming pared 1 base from V and 4 bases from J, leaving 13 bases between. The CDR3 region is CASSLGRGGITEAFF. The CDR3 nucleotides are TGTGCCAGCAGCTTAGGCCGAGGCGGGATCACTGAAGCTTTCTTT.